What follows are 31 T cell receptor beta chains derived from one specimen sequenced in a study of shared clonotypes between healthy human individuals. The assay was immunoSEQ multiplex PCR, and TCRdb's table has in-frame clones only and misses some. The data hold over a million clones, with around four fifths observed a single time. The sample comprised memory CD4+ T cells sorted from blood. Stated subset: CD45RA-negative fraction. The receptors derive from a young man in good health.

The rearrangement uses TRBV12-5 and TRBJ1-2; D perhaps matches TRBD1 (5 bases). Trimming took 0 bases from V and 3 from J, leaving 17 bases between them. CDR1 is LGHNT and CDR2 is FRNRAP in the germline V gene. This CDR3 has 17 amino acids. The CDR3 nucleotides read TGTGCTAGTGGTTTGGTATTGGGACCCTCAAAGGACTATGGCTACACCTTC. It translates to CASGLVLGPSKDYGYTF.

The V and J genes are TRBV10-2 and TRBJ2-7; TRBD1 or TRBD2 may be the D gene (6 bases each). Germline CDR1 reads WSHSY; CDR2 reads SAAADI. Trimming cost V 7 bases and J 4 bases, with 20 bases left between them. CDR3 size: 15 residues. DNA of the CDR3: TGCGCCAGCACGGTTGGAGGGGGAGGTACGTACGAGCAGTACTTC. It yields the protein CASTVGGGGTYEQYF.

The chain recombines TRBV9 with TRBJ2-6; TRBD1 matches at 11 bases. The CDR3 is 19 residues long. J lost 2 bases, V lost 3 bases, and 10 bases had no gene match. Germline V gene lookup returns CDR1 SGDLS and CDR2 YYNGEE. As DNA, the CDR3 is TGTGCCAGCAGCGAGCACCGGGACAGGGGGTCCCCTGGGGCCAACGTCCTGACTTTC. It specifies CASSEHRDRGSPGANVLTF.

J is TRBJ1-1 and V is TRBV19, with 7 bases that match TRBD1. The CDR3 has 13 residues. Germline lookup yields CDR1 LNHDA and CDR2 SQIVND (reference sequence). V was clipped by 6 bases and J by 1 base; unmatched bases: 2. CDR3 DNA: TGTGCCAGTAGGAGGGACAGGAACACTGAAGCTTTCTTT. It specifies CASRRDRNTEAFF. The variable domain in full, completed from reference TRBV19 and TRBJ1-1, reads DGGITQSPKYLFRKEGQNVTLSCEQNLNHDAMYWYRQDPGQGLRLIYYSQIVNDFQKGDIAEGYSVSREKKESFPLTVTSAQKNPTAFYLCASRRDRNTEAFFGQGTRLTVV.

This chain connects TRBV19 to TRBJ2-5, with TRBD1 identical over 11 bases. The CDR3 is 16 residues long. Trimming removed 5 bases from V and 2 bases from J; junction bases left unmatched: 7. Looked up from germline, CDR1 is LNHDA and CDR2 is SQIVND (reference sequence). Written as DNA, the CDR3 is TGTGCCAGTAGTGCGCCGCGGGACAGGGGGCAAGAGACCCAGTACTTC. This sequence encodes CASSAPRDRGQETQYF.

This clone was recorded a few times. The chain uses TRBV7-2 and TRBJ1-1; possible D gene TRBD1, 5 bases. The CDR3 length is 14 residues. The germline V and J ends were trimmed by 3 bases and 6 bases, with 14 bases remaining between them. In germline, CDR1 is SGHTA, CDR2 FQGNSA. The CDR3 here is CASSLTTGIAEAFF. The CDR3 region has the DNA TGTGCCAGCAGCTTGACCACAGGCATCGCTGAAGCTTTCTTT.

This rearrangement joins TRBV7-2 to TRBJ2-7; D is uncertain. Germline-derived CDR1 and CDR2 are SGHTA and FQGNSA. V gave up 5 bases and J gave up 4 bases, with 9 bases separating them. This CDR3 is 12 amino acids long. CDR3 in amino acids: CASSDTFYEQYF. For the CDR3, the DNA is TGTGCCAGCAGCGACACCTTTTACGAGCAGTACTTC. The full variable domain, in which reference TRBV7-2 and TRBJ2-7 provide the parts outside the CDR3, is GAGVSQSPSNKVTEKGKDVELRCDPISGHTALYWYRQSLGQGLEFLIYFQGNSAPDKSGLPSDRFSAERTGGSVSTLTIQRTQQEDSAVYLCASSDTFYEQYFGPGTRLTVT.

This clone was counted between two and nine times. DNA of the CDR3: TGTGCCAGCAGTTCAGGGGGTAGCAATCAGCCCCAGCATTTT. Its protein product is CASSSGGSNQPQHF. The chain links TRBV28 to TRBJ1-5; 7 nucleotides agree with TRBD1. Germline assignment: CDR1 MDHEN and CDR2 SYDVKM. The CDR3 covers 14 residues. After removal of 4 bases from V and 0 bases from J, the junction contained 0 bases not matched to a gene.

The chain links TRBV7-3 to TRBJ2-3, with TRBD2 matching 7 bases. This CDR3 region has 15 residues. Germline lookup yields CDR1 SGHTA and CDR2 FQGTGA. Trimming at V came to 3 bases and at J to 0 bases, leaving 3 bases not matched to a gene. This CDR3 is CASSFGGTSTDTQYF. CDR3 DNA: TGTGCCAGCAGCTTCGGGGGGACTAGCACAGATACGCAGTATTTT.

This clone has only one observation. CDR3 sequence reads: CASSVYGSTGELFF. For the CDR3, the DNA is TGTGCCAGCAGCGTATACGGGAGCACCGGGGAGCTGTTTTTT. V gene TRBV9 combines with J gene TRBJ2-2; D may be TRBD2 (6 bases). CDR1 is SGDLS and CDR2 is YYNGEE in the germline V gene. The length of the CDR3 is 14 residues. V lost 1 base to trimming and J lost 4 bases, with 8 bases between them.

The J gene is TRBJ2-7, the V gene TRBV6-1; D call uncertain. V lost 2 bases and J 0 bases, leaving 11 bases between the germline ends. Germline V lookup: CDR1 MNHNS, CDR2 SASEGT. The length of the CDR3 is 15 residues. CDR3 in amino acids: CASSEQAANSYEQYF. Written as DNA, the CDR3 is TGTGCCAGCAGTGAACAGGCGGCTAACTCCTACGAGCAGTACTTC.

The sample holds a few counts of this clone. The rearrangement joins TRBV9 to TRBJ2-2; maybe TRBD2 (5 bases). Between the trimmed V and J ends, which lost 3 bases and 5 bases, there was a span of 11 bases. Per the germline V gene, CDR1 is SGDLS and CDR2 is YYNGEE. CDR3 length equals 14 residues. The CDR3 DNA reads as TGTGCCAGCAGCGGAATAGCGACAACCGGGGAGCTGTTTTTT. It encodes CASSGIATTGELFF.

A note on this clone: Additional DNA sequences in this sample encode the identical CDR3. The rearrangement joins TRBV7-2 to TRBJ2-5; 10 nucleotides agree with TRBD2. Per germline, CDR1 SGHTA and CDR2 FQGNSA. The CDR3 totals 15 residues. The V and J ends lost 4 bases and 1 base, in that order; junction bases with no gene match: 3. The CDR3 loop is CASSSRLAGQETQYF. CDR3 bases: TGTGCCAGCAGCTCTCGACTAGCGGGCCAAGAGACCCAGTACTTC.

The chain uses TRBV6-6 and TRBJ1-6; no clear D gene. The CDR3 covers 13 residues. Germline CDR1 is MNHNY and CDR2 is SVGAGI (reference sequence). V lost 4 bases and J 7 bases, leaving 8 bases between the germline ends. CDR3 coding DNA: TGTGCCAGCAGTTCAACTGGCAATTCACCCCTCCACTTT. This sequence encodes CASSSTGNSPLHF.

The rearrangement joins TRBV14 to TRBJ1-6, with D uncertain. Between the trimmed V and J ends, which lost 4 bases and 9 bases, there was a span of 10 bases. From germline, CDR1 is SGHDN and CDR2 FVKESK. The CDR3 has 13 amino acids. The CDR3 nucleotides are TGTGCCAGCAGCCTGTTCGGCCTTTCACCCCTCCACTTT. As protein: CASSLFGLSPLHF.

This chain links TRBV10-3 with TRBJ2-1, with D perhaps assigned TRBD1 or TRBD2 (5 bases each). The CDR3 is 16 residues long. Trimming cost V 3 bases and J 7 bases, with 19 bases left between them. Germline CDR1 reads ENHRY; CDR2 reads SYGVKD. CDR3 DNA sequence: TGTGCCATCAGTGATTTGGGACCCCTGACTACTAATGAGCAGTTCTTC. Its translation: CAISDLGPLTTNEQFF.

This clone came up once. The V and J genes are TRBV6-5 and TRBJ2-1, with D perhaps matching TRBD1 (5 bases). The V gene lost 7 bases and the J gene lost 1 base, with 11 bases spanning the gap. CDR3 length: 14 amino acids. Germline-derived CDR1 and CDR2 are MNHEY and SVGAGI. CDR3 amino acids: CASKAGLSYNEQFF. The CDR3 DNA reads as TGTGCCAGCAAGGCAGGGTTGTCCTACAATGAGCAGTTCTTC.

The chain recombines TRBV18 with TRBJ2-7, with 14 bases fitting TRBD2. Germline V gene data show CDR1 as KGHSH and CDR2 as LQKENI. Trimming removed 3 bases from V and 6 bases from J; junction bases left unmatched: 4. The length of the CDR3 is 15 residues. CDR3 in amino acids: CASSPFGLAGGEQYF. In DNA, the CDR3 is TGTGCCAGCTCACCCTTTGGACTAGCGGGAGGCGAGCAGTACTTC.

This clone was observed a few times. The chain combines TRBV13 with TRBJ2-7; 11 positions match TRBD2. Losses at the gene ends were 5 bases for V and 2 bases for J; bases not matched to a gene: 5. The CDR3 loop spans 15 amino acids. Looked up from germline, CDR1 is PRHDT and CDR2 is FYEKMQ (reference sequence). The CDR3 loop reads CASSRTSGGTYEQYF. The DNA of the CDR3 is TGTGCCAGCAGCCGAACTAGCGGGGGCACCTACGAGCAGTACTTC.

The rearrangement uses TRBV27 and TRBJ1-4; D gene ambiguous. V was shortened by 4 bases and J by 2 bases, with 8 bases between the two germline ends. This CDR3 region has 14 residues. Per the germline V gene, CDR1 is MNHEY and CDR2 is SMNVEV (reference sequence). This chain's CDR3 is CASSSWQTNEKLFF. In DNA, the CDR3 is TGTGCCAGCAGTTCCTGGCAGACTAATGAAAAACTGTTTTTT.

The V gene is TRBV10-2, the J gene TRBJ2-7; possible D gene TRBD2, 6 bases. V dropped 4 bases and J dropped 3 bases, with 19 bases sitting between them. Germline CDR1 and CDR2: WSHSY and SAAADI. CDR3 length: 16 residues. The CDR3 coding sequence is TGCGCCAGCAGTGGGCCCCCCGGCGGGGACCGCTACGAGCAGTACTTC. It codes for CASSGPPGGDRYEQYF.

On this clone itself: Other DNA sequences from this sample encode an identical CDR3 as well. This sequence joins TRBV7-9 and TRBJ1-6, with TRBD1 matching over 7 bases. V was clipped by 3 bases and J by 6 bases; unmatched bases: 5. In germline, CDR1 is SEHNR, CDR2 FQNEAQ (reference sequence). The CDR3 is 15 residues long. The CDR3 bases are TGTGCCAGCAGCTTGGCAGGGGGTCCTAATTCACCCCTCCACTTT. Amino acid sequence: CASSLAGGPNSPLHF.

This rearrangement joins TRBV7-2 to TRBJ2-3, with 7 bases lining up with TRBD1. The V gene's germline CDR1 is SGHTA and CDR2 FQGNSA. With 3 bases clipped from V and 1 base from J, the junction kept 4 bases outside the gene matches. The CDR3 runs 15 residues. CDR3 bases: TGTGCCAGCAGCTTGGACACAGGGGGCACAGATACGCAGTATTTT. Amino acids: CASSLDTGGTDTQYF.

This rearrangement joins TRBV2 to TRBJ2-1; the match to TRBD2 covers 12 bases. CDR3 length: 15 amino acids. V was clipped by 3 bases and J by 9 bases; unmatched bases: 6. The germline gives CDR1 SNHLY, CDR2 FYNNEI. The CDR3 DNA reads as TGTGCCAGCAGTGAGACTAGCGGGGGTTATGGTGAGCAGTTCTTC. This translates into CASSETSGGYGEQFF.

V is TRBV28 and J is TRBJ2-3; TRBD2 aligns across 10 bases. J gave up 2 bases and V 5 bases, and 10 bases lay outside the gene matches. This CDR3 region has 17 residues. Germline V CDR1 and CDR2: MDHEN, SYDVKM. The CDR3 is CASSPLWSGGVTDTQYF. For the CDR3, the DNA is TGTGCCAGCAGTCCCCTGTGGAGCGGGGGGGTCACAGATACGCAGTATTTT.

The chain joins TRBV6-1 to TRBJ1-5; 9 bases are shared with TRBD1. The ends lost 5 bases at V and 4 bases at J; junction bases unmatched: 6. This CDR3 is built from 15 residues. The germline V gene has CDR1 MNHNS and CDR2 SASEGT. The CDR3 spells CASSILGQGNQPQHF. CDR3 coding DNA: TGTGCCAGCAGTATTCTAGGACAGGGGAATCAGCCCCAGCATTTT.

This clone showed up just a few times. V is TRBV5-1 and J is TRBJ1-1, with D maybe TRBD1 (6 bases). This CDR3 has 14 residues. V shed 4 bases and J shed 4 bases, with 14 bases lying between them. Germline V gene data show CDR1 as SGHRS and CDR2 as YFSETQ. CDR3 bases: TGCGCCAGCAGCCCCCGGGGGGCGAGCACTGAAGCTTTCTTT. Amino acid sequence: CASSPRGASTEAFF.

The chain recombines TRBV29-1 with TRBJ2-7; the match to TRBD1 covers 7 bases. CDR3 length: 14 residues. J gave up 0 bases and V 6 bases, and 8 bases lay outside the gene matches. Looked up from germline, CDR1 is SQVTM and CDR2 is ANQGSEA. The CDR3 DNA reads as TGCAGCGTACGACAGGGAGTCTCCTCCTACGAGCAGTACTTC. Residues: CSVRQGVSSYEQYF.

The chain couples TRBV5-6 to TRBJ1-6; D is ambiguous. The length of the CDR3 is 17 residues. The ends were cut back, 0 bases at V and 3 bases at J, with 13 bases in the middle. The germline V gene has CDR1 SGHDT and CDR2 YYEEEE. CDR3 DNA sequence: TGTGCCAGCAGCTTGGTACCGAACCAGTACTATAATTCACCCCTCCACTTT. It yields the protein CASSLVPNQYYNSPLHF.

This clone has more than one count but fewer than ten. This sequence joins TRBV5-1 and TRBJ2-5; a weak D match, TRBD2 (6 bases). The V end was cut by 5 bases, the J end by 3 bases, with 17 bases between. The CDR3 has 15 amino acids. The germline gives CDR1 SGHRS, CDR2 YFSETQ. Here the CDR3 reads CASSPPGLGKETQYF. The CDR3 nucleotides read TGCGCCAGCAGTCCACCGGGACTGGGGAAAGAGACCCAGTACTTC.

The chain is built from TRBV11-1 and TRBJ2-1; D gene unclear. There are 14 residues in the CDR3. The V gene's germline CDR1 is SGHAT and CDR2 FQDESV (reference sequence). The germline V and J ends were trimmed by 0 bases and 6 bases, with 9 bases remaining between them. The CDR3 region is CASSLARLVNEQFF. The CDR3 coding sequence is TGTGCCAGCAGCTTAGCGCGTCTAGTCAATGAGCAGTTCTTC.